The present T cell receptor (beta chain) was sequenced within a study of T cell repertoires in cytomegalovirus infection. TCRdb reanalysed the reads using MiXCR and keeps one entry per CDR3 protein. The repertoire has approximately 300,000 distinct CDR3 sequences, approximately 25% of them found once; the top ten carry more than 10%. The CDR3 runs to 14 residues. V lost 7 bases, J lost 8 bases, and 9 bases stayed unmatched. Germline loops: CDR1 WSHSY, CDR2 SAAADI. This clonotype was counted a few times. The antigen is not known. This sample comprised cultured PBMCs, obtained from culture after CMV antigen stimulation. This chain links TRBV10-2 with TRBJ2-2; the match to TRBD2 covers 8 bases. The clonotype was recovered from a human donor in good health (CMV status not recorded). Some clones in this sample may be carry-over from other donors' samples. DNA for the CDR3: TGCGCCAGCACGCCCAGCGGGAGTAGAGGGGAGCTGTTTTTT. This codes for CASTPSGSRGELFF.